The TCR beta chain described here comes from a study of PD-L1 blockade in urothelial cancer. Across the whole study: Patients arrived having already received 0 to 3 prior chemotherapy regimens. General study points: Expansion of tumor-associated blood clones at 3 weeks was greater in durable-benefit patients.

From germline, CDR1 is SGHRS and CDR2 YFSETQ. The CDR3 extends over 14 amino acids. V was trimmed by 4 bases and J by 2 bases, leaving 12 bases between them. A note on this clone: Antigen unknown.

Data came from immunoSEQ multiplex PCR; TCRdb stores just in-frame clones and leaves some out. The data contain some 60,000 clones, 86% of them seen just once; the ten biggest clones take up roughly 2.9%. The chain has TRBV5-1 and TRBJ1-2; D not resolved. The receptor was isolated from a man aged 45-65 years with urothelial cancer. The sample consisted of PBMCs, taken around atezolizumab (anti-PD-L1) treatment. The CDR3 coding sequence is TGCGCCAGCAGCCCATCCGCAGGCAACTATGGCTACACCTTC. Its translation: CASSPSAGNYGYTF.